One sample yielded the 26 T cell receptor beta chains listed below, sequenced in a study of molecular identifiers for immune sequencing clone quantification. MiXCR, run by TCRdb on the PCR reads, gives a single entry per CDR3 protein. The sample has some 320,000 distinct CDR3 sequences; 20% to 25% are singletons. Sequencing was carried out using naive CD8+ T cells from blood, with Jurkat cell RNA spiked in. The subset here: FACS-sorted CD8+CD4-CCR7+CD45RA+ naive T cells. The origin of the receptors is a human donor in good health. Some libraries in this study had Jurkat cell RNA spiked in.

This clonotype was seen repeatedly, ten times or more. The chain employs TRBV9 and TRBJ2-1; tentative D call: TRBD2 (6 bases). This CDR3 is built from 17 residues. The V gene's germline CDR1 is SGDLS and CDR2 YYNGEE. V dropped 2 bases and J dropped 4 bases, with 19 bases sitting between them. The CDR3 bases are TGTGCCAGCAGCGTTGCCGAAGAGGGACTGTCATACAATGAGCAGTTCTTC. Translated, it gives CASSVAEEGLSYNEQFF.

To note about this clonotype: A much larger clone is a single base away; this may be a read error. The CDR3 end shows no conserved phenylalanine or tryptophan, and so a read error is likely. The V call is TRBV3-1, the J call TRBJ1-1; a possible D gene is TRBD1 (5 bases). CDR3 size: 13 residues. V shed 6 bases and J shed 0 bases, with 8 bases lying between them. The germline CDR1 and CDR2 sequences are LGHDT and YNNKEL (reference sequence). CDR3 region: CASSQQVNTEAFL. The CDR3 nucleotides read TGTGCCAGCAGTCAACAGGTGAACACTGAAGCTTTCCTT.

Worth noting for this clonotype: Being one base from a much bigger clone, this may be a read error. This sequence joins TRBV6-1 and TRBJ1-1; D is unresolved. The V end was cut by 2 bases, the J end by 5 bases, with 18 bases between. The CDR3 has 16 residues. Germline lookup yields CDR1 MNHNS and CDR2 SASEGT. In nucleotides, the CDR3 is TGTGCCAGCAGTGAAATTAACTCGACCTTAGGGACTGAAGCTTTCTTT. It encodes CASSEINSTLGTEAFF.

This clonotype was seen at least ten times. The rearrangement joins TRBV28 to TRBJ2-7, with 12 nucleotides matching TRBD2. Unmatched junction bases numbered 5, after V lost 5 bases and J lost 0 bases. Germline CDR1 reads MDHEN; CDR2 reads SYDVKM. The length of the CDR3 is 16 residues. CDR3 sequence reads: CASSTGLAGPSYEQYF. For the CDR3, the DNA is TGTGCCAGCAGTACTGGACTAGCGGGGCCCTCCTACGAGCAGTACTTC.

This clonotype has a count of ten or more. The chain links TRBV9 to TRBJ2-7, with D tentatively TRBD1 or TRBD2 (5 bases each). Germline lookup yields CDR1 SGDLS and CDR2 YYNGEE. The CDR3 is made up of 14 amino acids. Trimming took 1 base from V and 3 from J, leaving 11 bases between them. The CDR3 region has the DNA TGTGCCAGCAGCGTATCTGGGGGTCTCTACGAGCAGTACTTC. Translating gives CASSVSGGLYEQYF.

The rearrangement uses TRBV4-1 and TRBJ1-1; the D gene is possibly TRBD1 (5 bases). The CDR3 runs 13 residues. V was shortened by 0 bases and J by 6 bases, with 8 bases between the two germline ends. Germline V gives CDR1 MGHRA, CDR2 YSYEKL. CDR3 region: CASSQEGDSEAFF. The CDR3 DNA sequence: TGCGCCAGCAGCCAAGAAGGGGACTCTGAAGCTTTCTTT.

This clonotype was observed at least ten times. This rearrangement joins TRBV7-2 to TRBJ2-3; either TRBD1 or TRBD2 may supply D (6 bases each). Per germline, CDR1 SGHTA and CDR2 FQGNSA. The V and J ends lost 3 bases and 9 bases respectively, with 10 bases between them. CDR3 size: 12 residues. The CDR3 loop reads CASSLGAGTQYF. As DNA, the CDR3 is TGTGCCAGCAGCTTGGGGGCGGGGACGCAGTATTTT. The full variable domain, with the rest looked up from reference TRBV7-2 and TRBJ2-3, is GAGVSQSPSNKVTEKGKDVELRCDPISGHTALYWYRQSLGQGLEFLIYFQGNSAPDKSGLPSDRFSAERTGGSVSTLTIQRTQQEDSAVYLCASSLGAGTQYFGPGTRLTVL.

This chain links TRBV21-1 with TRBJ1-5; TRBD1, as called in the table, went unchecked against the DNA. TRBV21-1 is labeled a pseudogene. This CDR3 has 17 residues. The CDR3 spells CASSRRKGRQYNQPQHF. The DNA of the CDR3 is TGTGCCAGCAGCCGCCGGAAAGGAAGACAGTACAATCAGCCCCAGCATTTT.

This clonotype was recorded many times. The chain combines TRBV6-6 with TRBJ1-1, with D maybe TRBD1 (5 bases). V gave up 2 bases and J gave up 6 bases, with 13 bases separating them. The CDR3 has 14 amino acids. The germline CDR1 and CDR2 sequences are MNHNY and SVGAGI (reference sequence). DNA for the CDR3: TGTGCCAGCAGTTACGACCAGGGAGCTTCTGAAGCTTTCTTT. Translation: CASSYDQGASEAFF.

The chain's CDR3 is CASREPQETQYF. CDR3 nucleotides: TGTGCCAGCCGCGAACCACAAGAGACCCAGTACTTC. The chain is built from TRBV6-2 or TRBV6-3 and TRBJ2-5; no definite D call. The CDR3 has 12 residues. V lost 8 bases, J lost 2 bases, and 9 bases lay in between. Germline CDR1 MNHEY, CDR2 SVGEGT.

To note about this clonotype: An end of the junction differs from the germline gene, which may be a read error. V gene TRBV29-1 combines with J gene TRBJ2-3; D is perhaps TRBD1 (6 bases). Germline CDR1 and CDR2: SQVTM and ANQGSEA. This CDR3 contains 15 residues. The CDR3 sequence: CSVVSWDKSTDTQCF. The DNA for the CDR3 is TGCAGCGTTGTTTCCTGGGACAAGAGCACAGATACGCAGTGTTTT.

This clonotype was counted many times. This chain links TRBV12-5 with TRBJ1-1; D remains ambiguous. This CDR3 region has 14 residues. Germline V CDR1 and CDR2: LGHNT, FRNRAP. Trimming took off 2 bases at V and 1 base at J, with 8 bases between the two ends. CDR3 sequence reads: CASGLSPGNTEAFF. For the CDR3, the DNA is TGTGCTAGTGGTTTGTCCCCTGGGAACACTGAAGCTTTCTTT.

The V gene is TRBV20-1, the J gene TRBJ2-5; no reliable D call. Trimming shortened V by 2 bases and J by 2 bases, and 9 bases separated the two germline ends. The CDR3 spans 13 residues. CDR1 DFQATT and CDR2 SNEGSKA come from the germline V gene (reference sequence). CDR3: CSARQLSQETQYF. In DNA, the CDR3 is TGCAGTGCTAGACAGCTTTCACAAGAGACCCAGTACTTC.

J is TRBJ2-7 and V is TRBV4-3; possible D gene TRBD1, 6 bases. V shed 0 bases and J shed 5 bases, with 11 bases lying between them. The CDR3 is made up of 14 amino acids. From germline, CDR1 is LGHNA and CDR2 YSLEER. The CDR3 DNA is TGCGCCAGCAGCCAAGATTGGGGGCTTAACGAGCAGTACTTC. Its translation is CASSQDWGLNEQYF.

The rearrangement links TRBV4-1 to TRBJ2-5, with 10 bases identical to TRBD1. V was clipped by 0 bases and J by 5 bases; unmatched bases: 9. The germline V gene encodes CDR1 MGHRA and CDR2 YSYEKL. The CDR3 length is 17 residues. CDR3 coding DNA: TGCGCCAGCAGCCAAGAACAACCCGGGACAGGGGCCGAGACCCAGTACTTC. Residues: CASSQEQPGTGAETQYF.

J is TRBJ2-3 and V is TRBV6-5; 13 bases are shared with TRBD2. J was trimmed by 8 bases and V by 7 bases; bases with no gene match: 9. CDR3 size: 15 residues. Per germline, CDR1 MNHEY and CDR2 SVGAGI. The CDR3 nucleotides read TGTGCCAGCAATCCGGGACTAGCGGGGAGAGGTACGCAGTATTTT. This sequence encodes CASNPGLAGRGTQYF.

A note on this clonotype: This may stem from a read error, because a much larger clone lies one nucleotide away. J is TRBJ2-3 and V is TRBV27; D is unclear. The germline gives CDR1 MNHEY, CDR2 SMNVEV (reference sequence). The V and J ends lost 6 bases and 6 bases respectively, with 10 bases between them. The CDR3 sequence is 12 residues long. As DNA, the CDR3 is TGTGCCAGCAGGGGAATGGGGGATACGCAGTATTTT. Translation gives CASRGMGDTQYF.

This clonotype was recorded at least ten times. The chain employs TRBV7-2 and TRBJ2-1; 11 bases align to TRBD2. This CDR3 spans 15 amino acids. V was clipped by 5 bases and J by 4 bases; unmatched bases: 4. CDR1 and CDR2 from the germline V gene are SGHTA and FQGNSA. Here the CDR3 reads CASSTTSGGYNEQFF. CDR3 sequence (DNA): TGTGCCAGCAGCACTACTAGCGGGGGTTACAATGAGCAGTTCTTC. The variable domain in full, completed from reference TRBV7-2 and TRBJ2-1, reads GAGVSQSPSNKVTEKGKDVELRCDPISGHTALYWYRQSLGQGLEFLIYFQGNSAPDKSGLPSDRFSAERTGGSVSTLTIQRTQQEDSAVYLCASSTTSGGYNEQFFGPGTRLTVL.

CDR3 DNA: TGCGCCAGCAGTGACCAGAGATACAGGCTTCCCTACGAGCAGTACTTC. Translated: CASSDQRYRLPYEQYF. The chain uses TRBV10-1 and TRBJ2-7, with D tentatively TRBD1 (5 bases). CDR1 is WNHNN, CDR2 SYGVQD, per germline (reference sequence). V lost 3 bases and J 2 bases, leaving 17 bases between the germline ends. CDR3 length: 16 amino acids.

In this sample, this clonotype turned up a few times. This chain links TRBV2 with TRBJ2-7; tentatively, D is TRBD1 (6 bases). CDR1 and CDR2 (germline): SNHLY, FYNNEI. V was trimmed by 0 bases and J by 5 bases, leaving 17 bases between them. The CDR3 runs 16 residues. The CDR3 nucleotides are TGTGCCAGCAGTGAAGCGATCGTGGACAGTTCCCACGAGCAGTACTTC. Translating gives CASSEAIVDSSHEQYF.

This chain uses TRBV19 with TRBJ2-7; 8 bases align to TRBD1. Germline V gene sequence: CDR1 LNHDA, CDR2 SQIVND (reference sequence). Losses at the gene ends were 7 bases for V and 1 base for J; bases not matched to a gene: 6. The CDR3 has 14 residues. The CDR3 is CASNIGQGSYEQYF. CDR3 coding DNA: TGTGCCAGTAATATCGGACAGGGATCCTACGAGCAGTACTTC. The whole variable domain, remainder taken from reference TRBV19 and TRBJ2-7, is DGGITQSPKYLFRKEGQNVTLSCEQNLNHDAMYWYRQDPGQGLRLIYYSQIVNDFQKGDIAEGYSVSREKKESFPLTVTSAQKNPTAFYLCASNIGQGSYEQYFGPGTRLTVT.

This clonotype turned up a few times. Because the CDR3's place on the DNA is in doubt, the DNA is left out and the CDR3 is given as listed by TCRdb. The chain is built from TRBV6-2 or TRBV6-3 and TRBJ1-1. The germline V gene encodes CDR1 MNHEY and CDR2 SVGEGT. The CDR3 comprises 19 residues, both ends counted. The CDR3 sequence: CASSYSLWQSGVFNTEAFF.

This clonotype was found many times. The chain uses TRBV4-2 and TRBJ2-7, with TRBD2 identical over 10 bases. The CDR3 is 16 residues long. Germline-derived CDR1 and CDR2 are LGHNA and YNFKEQ. The J segment lost 1 base and the V segment lost 4 bases, leaving 7 bases of the junction unmatched. The CDR3 region is CASSPPGTSVSYEQYF. CDR3 DNA: TGTGCCAGCAGCCCCCCCGGGACTAGCGTTTCCTACGAGCAGTACTTC.

This clonotype was detected many times. The chain recombines TRBV19 with TRBJ2-7; a weak D match, TRBD1 (5 bases). The V end was cut by 9 bases, the J end by 3 bases, with 15 bases between. The germline V gene has CDR1 LNHDA and CDR2 SQIVND (reference sequence). The CDR3 has 13 amino acids. CDR3 loop: CARGRFVDYEQYF. CDR3 sequence (DNA): TGTGCCAGGGGGCGGTTCGTTGACTACGAGCAGTACTTC.

Remarks on this clonotype: This may be a read error, as it is one base from a much larger clone. The J gene is TRBJ2-5, the V gene TRBV28; 9 bases are a match to TRBD1. The CDR3 has 16 residues. CDR1 and CDR2 (germline): MDHEN, SYDVKM. The CDR3 region is CAGSVGRYRGRETQYF. The CDR3 DNA sequence: TGTGCCGGCAGTGTCGGGAGATACAGGGGGCGAGAGACCCAGTACTTC.

This clonotype has a count of ten or more. The chain employs TRBV5-1 and TRBJ2-3; 7 positions match TRBD2. Germline V gene lookup returns CDR1 SGHRS and CDR2 YFSETQ. CDR3 length: 15 residues. V lost 0 bases to trimming and J lost 7 bases; unmatched junction nucleotides: 8. The CDR3 protein is CASSLEGLPVNTQYF. The CDR3 coding sequence is TGCGCCAGCAGCTTGGAGGGACTACCAGTAAATACGCAGTATTTT.